This T cell receptor (beta chain) was recorded in a study of T cell responses to AZD1222 COVID-19 vaccine. Generated by immunoSEQ multiplex PCR, the TCRdb table keeps only in-frame clones and is missing some. The table records around 120,000 clones, 88% of them present only once. Study conclusions and caveats: The study found Spike-specific TCR breadth and depth rose after two AZD1222 doses. White British people made up most donors, females outnumbered males, and clonal diversity was possibly underestimated.

With V trimmed by 4 bases and J by 4 bases, 14 bases remained unmatched. Germline lookup yields CDR1 MDHEN and CDR2 SYDVKM. This CDR3 has 18 residues. With respect to this clone: Its target is not known.

The sequence was obtained from an adult in good health. The sequences come from peripheral blood, collected on day 0 of MenACWY control vaccination. The V gene is TRBV28, the J gene TRBJ2-7, with 12 positions matching TRBD2. The CDR3 sequence is CASSYPPRTSGTSYEQYF. CDR3 sequence (DNA): TGTGCCAGCAGTTACCCGCCCCGGACTAGCGGGACCTCATACGAGCAGTACTTC.